A single sample is the source of the 30 T cell receptor beta chains below, sequenced in a study of OX40 agonist ivuxolimab in advanced cancers. The receptor library was made with the immunoSEQ multiplex PCR assay. In its TCRdb copy, this immuneACCESS table keeps in-frame sequences only and misses some clones. Where compared with another copy, unresolved V genes explain less than half of these, and the others have no known cause. The table for this sample lists roughly 60,000 clones; about four fifths of them were counted only once. The top ten clonotypes cover roughly 27% of the sample. Material: CD4+ or CD8+ T cells sorted from blood, obtained in a trial of the OX40 agonist ivuxolimab. The receptors were gathered from an adult with an advanced solid tumor such as melanoma, head and neck, liver or kidney cancer.

This chain joins TRBV19 and TRBJ2-3; D call uncertain. The ends were cut back, 6 bases at V and 1 base at J, with 8 bases in the middle. The CDR3 consists of 13 residues. CDR1 is LNHDA and CDR2 is SQIVND in the germline V gene (reference sequence). The DNA of the CDR3 is TGTGCCAGTAGCGACCTACGCACAGATACGCAGTATTTT. This sequence encodes CASSDLRTDTQYF.

This chain links TRBV11-2 with TRBJ1-1, with TRBD1 as a possible D gene (5 bases). V lost 1 base and J 4 bases, leaving 10 bases between the germline ends. Germline lookup yields CDR1 SGHAT and CDR2 FQNNGV. The CDR3 loop spans 14 amino acids. CDR3 amino acids: CASSLGGGGTEAFF. The CDR3 region has the DNA TGTGCCAGCAGCTTAGGGGGCGGGGGCACTGAAGCTTTCTTT.

The V gene is TRBV7-2, the J gene TRBJ1-2, with D maybe TRBD1 (5 bases). The germline V gene encodes CDR1 SGHTA and CDR2 FQGNSA. The V end was cut by 6 bases, the J end by 2 bases, with 13 bases between. The CDR3 spans 14 residues. The CDR3 spells CASSPSRGNYGYTF. In DNA, the CDR3 is TGTGCCAGCAGTCCTTCACGGGGGAACTATGGCTACACCTTC.

The J gene is TRBJ2-3, the V gene TRBV7-9; 8 bases are shared with TRBD2. The CDR3 spans 17 residues. V gave up 1 base and J gave up 2 bases; unmatched junction bases: 8. CDR1 SEHNR and CDR2 FQNEAQ come from the germline V gene (reference sequence). The DNA of the CDR3 is TGTGCCAGCAGCTTAGTGGTGGCTAGCGGGTTCACAGATACGCAGTATTTT. This sequence encodes CASSLVVASGFTDTQYF.

V usage is TRBV7-9 and J usage is TRBJ1-2; possibly TRBD1 for D (6 bases). Trimming removed 1 base at V and 8 bases at J, with 23 bases between. Germline assignment: CDR1 SEHNR and CDR2 FQNEAQ (reference sequence). This CDR3 has 17 residues. The CDR3 DNA is TGTGCCAGCAGCTTAGGGAATCCAGGGGTGACAGGAACGGGCTACACCTTC. Translated, it gives CASSLGNPGVTGTGYTF.

This chain joins TRBV19 and TRBJ1-5; D remains unclear. This CDR3 spans 14 amino acids. Germline CDR1 reads LNHDA; CDR2 reads SQIVND (reference sequence). V lost 1 base and J 6 bases, leaving 10 bases between the germline ends. The DNA of the CDR3 is TGTGCCAGTAGTATAGCGGGAACGCCTCAGCCCCAGCATTTT. The encoded protein is CASSIAGTPQPQHF.

CDR3 coding DNA: TGTGCCAGCAGCTTAGACCGGGTCACGGCTTTCTTT. As protein: CASSLDRVTAFF. The chain joins TRBV7-2 to TRBJ1-1; D remains unclear. This CDR3 contains 12 residues. Trimming pared 1 base from V and 11 bases from J, leaving 11 bases between. Per the germline V gene, CDR1 is SGHTA and CDR2 is FQGNSA.

The chain recombines TRBV5-1 with TRBJ2-5, with a weak D call TRBD2 (5 bases). V lost 1 base and J lost 2, with 12 bases in between. CDR1 and CDR2 from the germline V gene are SGHRS and YFSETQ. The CDR3 covers 15 residues. In DNA form, the CDR3 reads TGCGCCAGCAGCTTGTCGCCTAGCACTCAAGAGACCCAGTACTTC. Translation gives CASSLSPSTQETQYF.

This sequence joins TRBV6-6 and TRBJ1-2; possible D gene TRBD1, 5 bases. The germline V and J ends were trimmed by 8 bases and 2 bases, with 12 bases remaining between them. CDR1 is MNHNY, CDR2 SVGAGI, per germline (reference sequence). The CDR3 is 13 residues long. The CDR3 DNA reads TGTGCCAGCGGCCCCTGGGGGAACTATGGCTACACCTTC. It yields the protein CASGPWGNYGYTF.

V and J are TRBV6-5 and TRBJ2-7; tentatively, D is TRBD1 (6 bases). The CDR3 sequence is 12 residues long. Deletions cut 5 bases from V and 6 bases from J, with 11 bases between. Per germline, CDR1 MNHEY and CDR2 SVGAGI. The CDR3 sequence is CASSEQGREQYF. Here the CDR3 DNA reads TGTGCCAGCAGTGAACAGGGCCGCGAGCAGTACTTC.

The V gene is TRBV5-6, the J gene TRBJ1-6; 8 nucleotides match TRBD1. Germline V gene data show CDR1 as SGHDT and CDR2 as YYEEEE. There are 17 residues in the CDR3. The J segment lost 5 bases and the V segment lost 0 bases, leaving 7 bases of the junction unmatched. The CDR3 nucleotides are TGTGCCAGCAGCTTGGGCTGGGACAGGTTTAATAATTCACCCCTCCACTTT. Translated: CASSLGWDRFNNSPLHF.

This rearrangement joins TRBV5-6 to TRBJ2-7; no firm D call. This CDR3 has 11 amino acids. The germline gives CDR1 SGHDT, CDR2 YYEEEE. The germline V and J ends were trimmed by 2 bases and 1 base, with 1 base remaining between them. The CDR3 spells CASSFSYEQYF. DNA of the CDR3: TGTGCCAGCAGCTTTTCCTACGAGCAGTACTTC.

The chain uses TRBV10-1 and TRBJ2-7; TRBD1 matches 10 bases. The CDR3 length is 15 residues. The trim removed 4 bases at V and 3 bases at J, leaving 6 bases unmatched. Germline CDR1 reads WNHNN; CDR2 reads SYGVQD (reference sequence). CDR3 residues: CASSGDRTGGYEQYF. In DNA, the CDR3 is TGCGCCAGCAGTGGAGACCGGACAGGGGGCTACGAGCAGTACTTC.

This clone was found a few times. The chain joins TRBV9 to TRBJ1-3; D gene uncertain. Trimming removed 2 bases at V and 0 bases at J, with 6 bases between. Germline assignment: CDR1 SGDLS and CDR2 YYNGEE. The CDR3 covers 14 residues. The CDR3 loop reads CASSVSGSGNTIYF. CDR3 nucleotides: TGTGCCAGCAGCGTCAGCGGCTCTGGAAACACCATATATTTT.

The chain joins TRBV7-2 to TRBJ1-1; D is possibly TRBD1 (5 bases). Trimming removed 5 bases from V and 5 bases from J, with 15 bases in between. CDR1 is SGHTA, CDR2 FQGNSA, per germline. This CDR3 has 14 residues. The chain's CDR3 is CASSQFPGGTEAFF. Here the CDR3 DNA reads TGTGCCAGCAGCCAGTTTCCGGGGGGAACTGAAGCTTTCTTT.

This clone was detected only a few times. The chain links TRBV11-2 to TRBJ2-7, with a possible D match to TRBD2 (5 bases). Germline V CDR1 and CDR2: SGHAT, FQNNGV. The CDR3 has 14 amino acids. Deletions cut 6 bases from V and 6 bases from J, with 18 bases between. CDR3 amino acids: CASRERALGGEQYF. The CDR3 DNA sequence: TGTGCCAGCAGAGAGAGGGCCCTTGGCGGCGAGCAGTACTTC.

V and J are TRBV2 and TRBJ1-5; 8 bases fit TRBD1. Germline assignment: CDR1 SNHLY and CDR2 FYNNEI. This CDR3 is 16 amino acids long. V gave up 0 bases and J gave up 2 bases; unmatched junction bases: 3. The CDR3 DNA reads as TGTGCCAGCAGTGAAGCGTTGGACAGGGGCAATCAGCCCCAGCATTTT. It yields the protein CASSEALDRGNQPQHF. The variable domain in full, completed from reference TRBV2 and TRBJ1-5, reads EPEVTQTPSHQVTQMGQEVILRCVPISNHLYFYWYRQILGQKVEFLVSFYNNEISEKSEIFDDQFSVERPDGSNFTLKIRSTKLEDSAMYFCASSEALDRGNQPQHFGDGTRLSIL.

In this sample, this clone turned up once. The chain couples TRBV7-9 to TRBJ2-5; D is unclear. The J call is in doubt because the DNA end fits TRBJ2-7 better. The CDR3 has 11 residues. CDR1 is SEHNR and CDR2 is FQNEAQ in the germline V gene (reference sequence). CDR3 residues: CASSLWGEQYF. CDR3 sequence (DNA): TGTGCCAGCAGCTTATGGGGCGAGCAGTACTTC.

This chain links TRBV4-2 with TRBJ2-4; 7 nucleotides agree with TRBD2. Germline lookup yields CDR1 LGHNA and CDR2 YNFKEQ. The ends lost 1 base at V and 1 base at J; junction bases unmatched: 1. This CDR3 has 15 residues. This chain's CDR3 is CASSQGGGAKNIQYF. As DNA, the CDR3 is TGTGCCAGCAGCCAAGGGGGAGGGGCCAAAAACATTCAGTACTTC.

V is TRBV5-1 and J is TRBJ2-1, with D hard to call. Germline V gene sequence: CDR1 SGHRS, CDR2 YFSETQ. This CDR3 comprises 14 residues. The V gene lost 0 bases and the J gene lost 5 bases, with 9 bases spanning the gap. CDR3 in DNA: TGCGCCAGCAGCTTGGCAACCAGAAACAATGAGCAGTTCTTC. Translated: CASSLATRNNEQFF. The full variable domain, with the rest looked up from reference TRBV5-1 and TRBJ2-1, is KAGVTQTPRYLIKTRGQQVTLSCSPISGHRSVSWYQQTPGQGLQFLFEYFSETQRNKGNFPGRFSGRQFSNSRSEMNVSTLELGDSALYLCASSLATRNNEQFFGPGTRLTVL.

A single count supports this clone. V is TRBV28 and J is TRBJ1-4; D might be TRBD1 (6 bases). Trimming stripped 6 bases from V and 5 bases from J, with 16 bases between. Germline V CDR1 and CDR2: MDHEN, SYDVKM. The CDR3 runs to 15 residues. The DNA of the CDR3 is TGTGCCAGCAGCCCACCGGGGGCATTAAATGAAAAACTGTTTTTT. Its translation: CASSPPGALNEKLFF.

The genes are TRBV19 and TRBJ1-2; D might be TRBD1 (6 bases). The CDR3 extends over 21 amino acids. Germline assignment: CDR1 LNHDA and CDR2 SQIVND (reference sequence). The V end was cut by 5 bases, the J end by 3 bases, with 34 bases between. The chain's CDR3 is CASSPWGGLRYRDLTYYGYTF. In DNA form, the CDR3 reads TGTGCCAGTAGTCCCTGGGGTGGGCTTCGGTACAGGGACCTAACCTACTATGGCTACACCTTC.

DNA for the CDR3: TGTGCCAGCCCAAAGACCCCCGGACTGGACACTGAAGCTTTCTTT. This sequence encodes CASPKTPGLDTEAFF. The chain carries TRBV28 and TRBJ1-1; no clear D gene. V shed 8 bases and J shed 3 bases, with 19 bases lying between them. The CDR3 consists of 15 residues. The germline gives CDR1 MDHEN, CDR2 SYDVKM.

This chain connects TRBV21-1 to TRBJ1-5; whether TRBD1, the table's D call, matches the DNA was not checked. TRBV21-1 counts as a pseudogene. The CDR3 is made up of 16 amino acids. Here the CDR3 DNA reads TGTGCCAGCAGCCGACAGGGGGTTTTGAGCAATCAGCCCCAGCATTTT. Translated, it gives CASSRQGVLSNQPQHF.

The chain couples TRBV9 to TRBJ2-7, with D perhaps being TRBD1 or TRBD2 (5 bases each). CDR1 is SGDLS, CDR2 YYNGEE, per germline. V lost 2 bases and J lost 4, with 13 bases in between. The CDR3 consists of 14 residues. The CDR3 sequence: CASSVGWGKYEQYF. CDR3 nucleotide sequence: TGTGCCAGCAGCGTTGGTTGGGGGAAGTACGAGCAGTACTTC. Filled out from reference TRBV9 and TRBJ2-7, the complete variable domain reads DSGVTQTPKHLITATGQRVTLRCSPRSGDLSVYWYQQSLDQGLQFLIQYYNGEERAKGNILERFSAQQFPDLHSELNLSSLELGDSALYFCASSVGWGKYEQYFGPGTRLTVT.

This clone was counted a single time. This chain links TRBV9 with TRBJ2-7; D is possibly TRBD2 (6 bases). The CDR3 sequence is 15 residues long. V was cut by 5 bases and J by 0 bases, with 15 bases left in between. Germline V lookup: CDR1 SGDLS, CDR2 YYNGEE. For the CDR3, the DNA is TGTGCCAGCAGTATGGACGCGGGGAGCTCCTACGAGCAGTACTTC. The encoded protein is CASSMDAGSSYEQYF. Together with reference TRBV9 and TRBJ2-7, the CDR3 gives the full variable domain: DSGVTQTPKHLITATGQRVTLRCSPRSGDLSVYWYQQSLDQGLQFLIQYYNGEERAKGNILERFSAQQFPDLHSELNLSSLELGDSALYFCASSMDAGSSYEQYFGPGTRLTVT.

The chain carries TRBV6-1 and TRBJ1-3; D is unclear. Trimming took off 4 bases at V and 0 bases at J, with 7 bases between the two ends. CDR3 length: 14 residues. CDR1 MNHNS and CDR2 SASEGT come from the germline V gene. In DNA, the CDR3 is TGTGCCAGCAGTGCAGTGTTCTCTGGAAACACCATATATTTT. This translates into CASSAVFSGNTIYF.

V gene TRBV4-2 combines with J gene TRBJ1-1; the D gene is possibly TRBD1 (5 bases). V lost 4 bases, J lost 1 base, and 16 bases lay in between. The CDR3 sequence is 16 residues long. Germline-derived CDR1 and CDR2 are LGHNA and YNFKEQ. CDR3 loop: CASSLMRQTSNTEAFF. CDR3 coding DNA: TGTGCCAGCAGCCTTATGAGACAGACGTCGAACACTGAAGCTTTCTTT.

V usage is TRBV21-1 and J usage is TRBJ1-5. TRBV21-1 is a pseudogene. The length of the CDR3 is 14 residues. The CDR3, as DNA: TGTGCCAGCAGCAAGCGGGAGGGAAATCAGCCCCAGCATTTT. It yields the protein CASSKREGNQPQHF.

The V call is TRBV11-2, the J call TRBJ2-1, with 7 nucleotides matching TRBD2. The CDR3 loop spans 14 amino acids. The ends lost 7 bases at V and 3 bases at J; junction bases unmatched: 6. The germline V gene has CDR1 SGHAT and CDR2 FQNNGV. The CDR3 bases are TGTGCCAGCACCGGGACTAACTACTACAATGAGCAGTTCTTC. Protein product: CASTGTNYYNEQFF.